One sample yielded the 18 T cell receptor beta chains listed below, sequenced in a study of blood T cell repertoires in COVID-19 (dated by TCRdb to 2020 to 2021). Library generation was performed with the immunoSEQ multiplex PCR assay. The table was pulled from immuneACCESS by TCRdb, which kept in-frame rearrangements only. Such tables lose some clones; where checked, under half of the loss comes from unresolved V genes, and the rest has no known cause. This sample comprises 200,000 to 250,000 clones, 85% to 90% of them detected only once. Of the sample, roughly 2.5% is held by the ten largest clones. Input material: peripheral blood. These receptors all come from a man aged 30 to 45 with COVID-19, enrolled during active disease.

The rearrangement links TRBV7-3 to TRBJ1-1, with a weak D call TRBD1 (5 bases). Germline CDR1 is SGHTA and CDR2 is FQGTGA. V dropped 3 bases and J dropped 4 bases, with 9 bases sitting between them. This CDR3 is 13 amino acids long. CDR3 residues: CASSFGQVTEAFF. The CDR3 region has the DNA TGTGCCAGCAGCTTCGGACAAGTCACTGAAGCTTTCTTT.

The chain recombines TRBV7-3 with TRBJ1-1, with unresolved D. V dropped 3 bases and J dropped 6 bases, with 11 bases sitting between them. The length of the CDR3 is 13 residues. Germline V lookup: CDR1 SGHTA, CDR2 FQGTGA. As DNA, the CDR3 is TGTGCCAGCAGCTTCGGGGTGGTCGCTGAAGCTTTCTTT. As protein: CASSFGVVAEAFF.

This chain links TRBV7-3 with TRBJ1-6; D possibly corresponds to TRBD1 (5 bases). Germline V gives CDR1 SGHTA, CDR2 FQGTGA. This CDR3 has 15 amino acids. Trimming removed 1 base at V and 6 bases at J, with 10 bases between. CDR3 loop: CASSLKGWTNSPLHF. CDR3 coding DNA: TGTGCCAGCAGCTTAAAGGGGTGGACTAATTCACCCCTCCACTTT. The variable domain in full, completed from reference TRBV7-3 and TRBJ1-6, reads GAGVSQTPSNKVTEKGKYVELRCDPISGHTALYWYRQSLGQGPEFLIYFQGTGAADDSGLPNDRFFAVRPEGSVSTLKIQRTERGDSAVYLCASSLKGWTNSPLHFGNGTRLTVT.

The CDR3 coding sequence is TGCAGCGTTGAAAAGGGTCGGACAGGGCGCACTGAAGCTTTCTTT. It encodes CSVEKGRTGRTEAFF. The chain has TRBV29-1 and TRBJ1-1, with 8 bases lining up with TRBD1. J lost 4 bases, V lost 2 bases, and 9 bases had no gene match. Germline CDR1 and CDR2: SQVTM and ANQGSEA. The CDR3 spans 15 residues.

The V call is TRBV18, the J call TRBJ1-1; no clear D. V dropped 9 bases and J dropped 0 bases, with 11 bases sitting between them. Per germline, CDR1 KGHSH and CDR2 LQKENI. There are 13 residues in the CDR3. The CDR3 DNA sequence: TGTGCCAGTTACGACGGGATGAACACTGAAGCTTTCTTT. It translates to CASYDGMNTEAFF.

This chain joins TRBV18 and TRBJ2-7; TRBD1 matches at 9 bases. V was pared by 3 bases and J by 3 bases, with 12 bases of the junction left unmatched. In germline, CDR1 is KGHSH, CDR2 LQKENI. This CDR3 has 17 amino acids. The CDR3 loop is CASSPSGTGILDYEQYF. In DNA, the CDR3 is TGTGCCAGCTCACCCAGTGGGACAGGGATCTTGGACTACGAGCAGTACTTC.

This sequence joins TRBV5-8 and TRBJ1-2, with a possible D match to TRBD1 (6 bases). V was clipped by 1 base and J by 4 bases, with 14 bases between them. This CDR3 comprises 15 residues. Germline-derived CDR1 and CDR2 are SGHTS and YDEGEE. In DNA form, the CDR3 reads TGTGCCAGCAGCTTGATGGCAGGGGAGAGCTATGGCTACACCTTC. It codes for CASSLMAGESYGYTF.

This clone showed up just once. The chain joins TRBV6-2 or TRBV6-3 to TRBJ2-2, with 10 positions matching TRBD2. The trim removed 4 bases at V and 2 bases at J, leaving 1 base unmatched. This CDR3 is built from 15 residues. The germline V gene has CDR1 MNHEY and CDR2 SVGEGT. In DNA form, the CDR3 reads TGTGCCAGCAGTTTAGCGGGGGGTAACACCGGGGAGCTGTTTTTT. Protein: CASSLAGGNTGELFF.

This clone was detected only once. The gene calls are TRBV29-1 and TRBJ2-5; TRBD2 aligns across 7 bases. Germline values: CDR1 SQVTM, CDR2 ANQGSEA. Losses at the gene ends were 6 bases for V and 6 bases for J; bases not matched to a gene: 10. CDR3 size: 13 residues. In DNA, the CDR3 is TGCAGCGTCACCCCTACGGGGGGTCAGACCCAGTACTTC. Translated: CSVTPTGGQTQYF.

The CDR3 spells CASSYSILAGGPDTQYF. CDR3 nucleotide sequence: TGTGCCAGCAGTTACTCGATACTAGCGGGGGGGCCGGATACGCAGTATTTT. This chain uses TRBV6-2 or TRBV6-3 with TRBJ2-3; 13 bases match TRBD2. V gave up 0 bases and J gave up 6 bases; unmatched junction bases: 6. Germline CDR1 MNHEY, CDR2 SVGEGT. The CDR3 covers 17 residues.

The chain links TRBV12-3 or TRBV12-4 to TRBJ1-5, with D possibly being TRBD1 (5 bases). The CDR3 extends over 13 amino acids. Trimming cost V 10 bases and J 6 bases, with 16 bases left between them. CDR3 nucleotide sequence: TGTGCCACCCGGGGTCCGGGGGGTCAGCCCCAGCATTTT. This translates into CATRGPGGQPQHF.

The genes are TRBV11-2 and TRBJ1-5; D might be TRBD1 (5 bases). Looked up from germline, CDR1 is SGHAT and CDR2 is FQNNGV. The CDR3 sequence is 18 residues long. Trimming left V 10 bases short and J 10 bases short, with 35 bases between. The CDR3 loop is CATNNRRLWPPFREPQHF. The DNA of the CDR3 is TGTGCCACCAATAACCGCAGGTTGTGGCCGCCCTTCAGGGAACCCCAGCATTTT.

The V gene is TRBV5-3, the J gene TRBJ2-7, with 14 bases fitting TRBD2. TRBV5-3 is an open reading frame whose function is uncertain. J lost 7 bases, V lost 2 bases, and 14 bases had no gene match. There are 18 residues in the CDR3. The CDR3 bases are TGTGCCAGAAGCTTTACCGGGACTAGCGGGAGAGCCACGAGGGAGCAGTACTTC. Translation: CARSFTGTSGRATREQYF.

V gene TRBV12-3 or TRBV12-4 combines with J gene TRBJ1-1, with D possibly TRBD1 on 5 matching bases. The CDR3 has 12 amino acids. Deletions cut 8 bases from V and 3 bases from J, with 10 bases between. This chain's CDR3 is CASAWGDTEAFF. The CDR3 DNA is TGTGCCAGCGCTTGGGGGGACACTGAAGCTTTCTTT.

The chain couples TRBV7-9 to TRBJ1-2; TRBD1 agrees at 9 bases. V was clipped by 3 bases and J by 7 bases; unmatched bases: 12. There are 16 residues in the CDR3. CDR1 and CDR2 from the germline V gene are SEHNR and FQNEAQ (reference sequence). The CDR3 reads CASSFGTGRLSGGYTF. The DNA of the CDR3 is TGTGCCAGCAGCTTTGGGACAGGGCGTTTGAGTGGTGGCTACACCTTC.

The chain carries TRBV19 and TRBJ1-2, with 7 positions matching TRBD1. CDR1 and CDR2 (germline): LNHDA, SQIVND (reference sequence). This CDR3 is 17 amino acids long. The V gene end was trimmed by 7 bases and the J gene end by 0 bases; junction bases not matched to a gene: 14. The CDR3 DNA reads TGTGCCAGTACTAAAGCAGGGACAGTGAAACCTAACTATGGCTACACCTTC. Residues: CASTKAGTVKPNYGYTF.

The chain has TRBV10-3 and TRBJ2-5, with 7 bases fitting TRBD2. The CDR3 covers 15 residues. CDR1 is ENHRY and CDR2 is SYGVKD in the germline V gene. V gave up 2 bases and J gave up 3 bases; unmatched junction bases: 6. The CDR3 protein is CAISEKRGSEETQYF. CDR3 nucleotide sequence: TGTGCCATCAGTGAGAAACGCGGGAGCGAAGAGACCCAGTACTTC.

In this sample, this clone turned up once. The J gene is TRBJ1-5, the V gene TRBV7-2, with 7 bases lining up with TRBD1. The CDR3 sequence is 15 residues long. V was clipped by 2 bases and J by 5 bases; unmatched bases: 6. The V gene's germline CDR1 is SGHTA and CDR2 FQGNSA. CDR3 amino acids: CASSLRQGGDQPQHF. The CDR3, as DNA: TGTGCCAGCAGCTTAAGGCAAGGGGGCGATCAGCCCCAGCATTTT.